This T cell receptor beta chain was identified in a study of blood T cell repertoires in COVID-19. This CDR3 is 15 amino acids long. V lost 3 bases and J lost 8, with 19 bases in between. Germline CDR1 and CDR2: MNHEY and SVGAGI. TCRdb's copy holds only in-frame clones and misses some; the assay was immunoSEQ multiplex PCR. Among fewer than 300,000 clones, 70% to 90% were seen once, and the ten largest hold roughly 6.1%. Sequences were obtained from peripheral blood. The rearrangement links TRBV6-5 to TRBJ1-1; tentatively, D is TRBD1 (5 bases). The source is a woman aged 50 to 60 with COVID-19, enrolled during active disease. The chain's CDR3 is CASSYLRRGQPEAFF. The CDR3 nucleotides read TGTGCCAGCAGTTATCTTCGGAGGGGTCAACCAGAAGCTTTCTTT.